The sequence of this T cell receptor beta chain was determined in a study of T cells in Graves' hyperthyroidism and ophthalmopathy (dated by TCRdb to about 2019). A note on the overall study: Peripheral blood samples were taken at initial diagnosis, before any treatment was given. For training and testing, the roughly 93 patients in the discovery cohort were randomly divided in a 7:3 ratio. According to the paper, TCR Vbeta CDR3 sequencing was carried out on 120 to 150 peripheral blood samples, which came from approximately 43 ophthalmopathy, under 80 hyperthyroidism and roughly 17 progressor patients. Prospective prediction of ophthalmopathy was tested in an independent validation cohort consisting of roughly 19 hyperthyroidism patients and around 16 patients who later progressed to ophthalmopathy. In addition, the study compared T-cell repertoires in thyroid tissue and in blood from about 6 Graves' hyperthyroidism patients. Following sampling, methimazole starting at 30 mg daily was given to hyperthyroidism patients, and high-dose intravenous methylprednisolone was given to ophthalmopathy patients. To identify distinguishing TCR V-J signatures, a discovery cohort of about a hundred patients was used, comprising roughly 45 with Graves' ophthalmopathy and about 59 with stable Graves' hyperthyroidism. Overall results and qualifications from the work: Ophthalmopathy was separated from stable hyperthyroidism by a 13 V-J signature model, with around 90% sensitivity and approximately 81% specificity obtained in cross-validation and 80%/75% obtained in testing. Most expanded thyroid clonotypes (frequency above 0.001) were also detected in blood, suggesting blood repertoires may reflect thyroid immune responses. During validation, the model predicted progression to ophthalmopathy a median of approximately six months ahead of onset, with around 71% sensitivity and 72.22% specificity. Sample size was not statistically predetermined, and investigators were not blinded to group allocation.

Amplification of TCR beta CDR3 regions was carried out from RNA transcripts. A first-round RT-PCR of the TCR CDR3 used the HTBI primer set with the Qiagen OneStep RT-PCR kit. Libraries were constructed in a second round of multiplex PCR, after which size selection and purification were performed. The libraries were sequenced on an Illumina HiSeq2000 using paired-end 100 bp reads. In the original analysis: SOAPnuke was used to process the raw data, removing reads that contained adapters or uncalled bases, had a mean Phred below 15, or lacked an exact match to the constant primer or identifier. High-quality paired reads were merged with COPE v1.2.5, and unique nucleotide sequences were defined as clonotypes. Clonotypes were aligned to IMGT TRBV, TRBD and TRBJ reference segments using MiTCR v1.1. The analysis included only V-J combinations with a frequency above 0.0001, which together covered 99% to 99.2% of the repertoires. The TCS score was defined as F50 (clonal expansion) divided by E x V (chaos), with BLOSUM62-based TCRdist calculated between CDR3 peptides within each V-J. Welch's t-statistics and random forest reduced some 510 V-J features to fewer than 15, which were used in a naive Bayes classifier (R e1071). TCRdb ran its own pipeline on the public reads, namely fastp trimming at Q25 and MiXCR clone calling, and kept in-frame beta chains. Identical CDR3 protein sequences are pooled into one entry, listed with their most common genes and DNA. The V and J calls follow TCRdb's processing rather than the paper's. The sample records approximately 530,000 distinct CDR3 sequences, approximately 15% of which are singletons. Together, the top ten hold 15% to 20% of the sample.

V sheds 6 bases and J sheds 0 bases, leaving 9 bases between their ends. The CDR3 runs 15 amino acids, cysteine and phenylalanine included. Just the 45-base CDR3 DNA is kept, in frame starting at base 1. The germline V gene specifies SNHLY as CDR1 and FYNNEI as CDR2. Stable Graves' hyperthyroidism was defined as no progression to ophthalmopathy during 18 months of follow-up. Hyperthyroidism patients were newly diagnosed, with disease duration under 2 months, and aged 18 to 65 years. Patients with uncontrolled infections, other autoimmune diseases, pregnancy or lactation were excluded. Diagnoses relied on clinical symptoms, serum thyroxine and TRAb, thyroid ultrasound and orbital computed tomography. PBMCs were isolated from 7.5 to 10 ml of fresh peripheral blood by Ficoll-Paque density gradient centrifugation. Trizol reagent was used to extract total RNA, and RNA quality was then checked on an Agilent 2100 Bioanalyzer.

This clonotype was picked up many times. There is no known antigen for this receptor. No base quality information exists; no much larger clone differs at one position. Material: blood. The chain is assembled from TRBV2 and TRBJ1-6; no D gene call is confident. This sequence originates from a woman younger than 30 with Graves' hyperthyroidism. The bases read TGTGCCAGCAGAACAAGCCACTCCTATAATTCACCCCTCCACTTT. This sequence encodes CASRTSHSYNSPLHF.